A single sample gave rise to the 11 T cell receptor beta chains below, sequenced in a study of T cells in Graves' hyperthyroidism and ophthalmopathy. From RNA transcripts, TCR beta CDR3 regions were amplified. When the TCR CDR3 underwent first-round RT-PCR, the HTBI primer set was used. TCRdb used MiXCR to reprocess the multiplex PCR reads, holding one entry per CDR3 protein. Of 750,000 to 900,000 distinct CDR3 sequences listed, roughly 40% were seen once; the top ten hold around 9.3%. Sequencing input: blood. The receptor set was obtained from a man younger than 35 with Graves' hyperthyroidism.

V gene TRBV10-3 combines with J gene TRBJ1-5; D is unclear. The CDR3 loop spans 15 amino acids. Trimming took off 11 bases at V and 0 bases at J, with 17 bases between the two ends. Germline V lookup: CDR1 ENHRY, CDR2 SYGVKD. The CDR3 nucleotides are TGTGCCTTCGGCCGGGGTCGGGATAGCAATCAGCCCCAGCATTTT. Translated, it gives CAFGRGRDSNQPQHF.

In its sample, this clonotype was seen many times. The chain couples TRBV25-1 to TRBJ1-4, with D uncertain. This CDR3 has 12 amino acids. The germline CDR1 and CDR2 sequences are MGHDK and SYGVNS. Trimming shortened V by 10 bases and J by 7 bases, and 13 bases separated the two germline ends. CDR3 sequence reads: CATSLGSEKLFF. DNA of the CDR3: TGTGCCACCTCTTTGGGGAGTGAAAAACTGTTTTTT. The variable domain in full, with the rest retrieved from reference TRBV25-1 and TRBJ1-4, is EADIYQTPRYLVIGTGKKITLECSQTMGHDKMYWYQQDPGMELHLIHYSYGVNSTEKGDLSSESTVSRIRTEHFPLTLESARPSHTSQYLCATSLGSEKLFFGSGTQLSVL.

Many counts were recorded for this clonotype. The CDR3 DNA is TGTGCCAGCAGCTCCGCAGCGGGGACCCAGTACTTC. This gives the protein CASSSAAGTQYF. The J gene is TRBJ2-5, the V gene TRBV7-2; D may be TRBD2 (6 bases). The CDR3 has 12 residues. V was clipped by 4 bases and J by 7 bases, with 10 bases between them. Germline values: CDR1 SGHTA, CDR2 FQGNSA.

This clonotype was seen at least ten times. The CDR3 loop is CAIIRYHTPAQETQYF. The CDR3 DNA is TGTGCCATCATCCGCTACCACACACCAGCACAAGAGACCCAGTACTTC. The J gene is TRBJ2-5, the V gene TRBV2; no clear D. Germline-derived CDR1 and CDR2 are SNHLY and FYNNEI. V was clipped by 10 bases and J by 2 bases, with 23 bases between them. This CDR3 contains 16 residues.

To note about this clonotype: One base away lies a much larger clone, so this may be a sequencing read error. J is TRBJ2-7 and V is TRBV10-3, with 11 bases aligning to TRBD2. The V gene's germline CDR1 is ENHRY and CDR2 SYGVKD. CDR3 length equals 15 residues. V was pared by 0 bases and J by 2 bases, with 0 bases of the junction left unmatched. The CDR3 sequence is CAISESTSGAYEQYF. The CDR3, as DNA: TGTGCCATCAGTGAGTCGACTAGCGGGGCCTACGAGCAGTACTTC.

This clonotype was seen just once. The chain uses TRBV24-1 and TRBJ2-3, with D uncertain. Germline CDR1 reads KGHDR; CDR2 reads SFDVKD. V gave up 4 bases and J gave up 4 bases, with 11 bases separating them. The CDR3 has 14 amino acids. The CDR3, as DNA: TGTGCCACCAGTGACTCATGGGGTTCAGATACGCAGTATTTT. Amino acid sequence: CATSDSWGSDTQYF.

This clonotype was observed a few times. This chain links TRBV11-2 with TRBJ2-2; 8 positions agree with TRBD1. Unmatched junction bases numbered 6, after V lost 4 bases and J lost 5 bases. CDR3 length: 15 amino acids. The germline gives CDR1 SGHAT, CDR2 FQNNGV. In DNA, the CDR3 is TGTGCCAGCAGCTCCTCAGGGGGCAGAACCGGGGAGCTGTTTTTT. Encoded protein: CASSSSGGRTGELFF.

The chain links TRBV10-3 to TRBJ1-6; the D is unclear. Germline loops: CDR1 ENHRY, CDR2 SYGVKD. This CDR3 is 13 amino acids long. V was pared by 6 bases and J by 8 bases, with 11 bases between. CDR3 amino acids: CAIRVERDSPLHF. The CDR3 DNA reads TGTGCCATCAGGGTCGAGCGGGATTCACCCCTCCACTTT.

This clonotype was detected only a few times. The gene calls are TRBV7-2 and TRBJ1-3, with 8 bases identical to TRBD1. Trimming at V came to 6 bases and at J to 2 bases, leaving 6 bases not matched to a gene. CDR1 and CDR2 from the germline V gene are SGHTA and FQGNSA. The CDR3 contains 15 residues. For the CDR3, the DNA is TGTGCCAGCAGTTCCTTGACAGGGGCTGGAAACACCATATATTTT. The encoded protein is CASSSLTGAGNTIYF.

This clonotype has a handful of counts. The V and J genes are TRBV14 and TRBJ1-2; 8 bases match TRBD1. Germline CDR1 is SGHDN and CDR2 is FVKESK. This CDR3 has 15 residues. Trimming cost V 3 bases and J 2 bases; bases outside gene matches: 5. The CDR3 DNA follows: TGTGCCAGCAGCCATTGGACAGGGCTCAACTATGGCTACACCTTC. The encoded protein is CASSHWTGLNYGYTF.

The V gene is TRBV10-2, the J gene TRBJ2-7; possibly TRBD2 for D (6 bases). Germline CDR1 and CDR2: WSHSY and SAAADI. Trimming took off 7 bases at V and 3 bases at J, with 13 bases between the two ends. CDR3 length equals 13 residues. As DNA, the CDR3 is TGCGCCAGCATAGGGACTCCCATCTACGAGCAGTACTTC. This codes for CASIGTPIYEQYF.